Listed below are T cell receptor beta chains from one sample, sequenced in a study of Ad26.COV2.S vaccination and SARS-CoV-2 variants. The method was immunoSEQ multiplex PCR; TCRdb's version includes in-frame clones alone and lacks a portion of them. The sample holds hundreds of thousands of clones; roughly 87% are singletons and the top ten take about 2.7%. The sequences come from peripheral blood, collected in a trial of Ad26.COV2.S vaccine versus placebo. The receptor set was obtained from a person aged 18-60 years who received the Ad26.COV2.S COVID-19 vaccine or a placebo. Each CDR3 is given with its conserved first and last residue. A D gene is named only where the DNA matches it firmly. Clone size, where shown, is once, few, many, or a class for clones that have expanded.

TRBJ1-6 NA TRBV6-1 NA TGTGCCAGCAGCGAACGGACGCCCGGGGCATCCTATAATTCACCCCTCCACTTT CASSERTPGASYNSPLHF
TRBJ2-7 NA TRBV7-9 TRBD1 TGTGCCAGCAGCTCGGGACAGGACGCCTACGAGCAGTACTTC CASSSGQDAYEQYF
TRBJ2-5 NA TRBV3-1/TRBV3-2 NA TGTGCCAGCAGCCAAGCTCCCCATCTACGGGAGACCCAGTACTTC CASSQAPHLRETQYF
TRBJ2-3 once TRBV6-1 TRBD2 TGTGCCAGCAGTGAACGGCTTATGACTAGCGGGAGGAATCGGGGCACAGATACGCAGTATTTT CASSERLMTSGRNRGTDTQYF
TRBJ1-2 once TRBV6-2/TRBV6-3 NA TGTGCCAGCACCCCTTTCGGGCAGGGCGACTATGGCTACACCTTC CASTPFGQGDYGYTF
TRBJ1-6 few TRBV5-1 NA TGCGCCAGCAGCTTCCGGGCAAATTCACCCCTCCACTTT CASSFRANSPLHF
TRBJ2-3 NA TRBV11-2 TRBD1 TGTGCCAGCAGCGACCGCAGGGGGGATACGCAGTATTTT CASSDRRGDTQYF
TRBJ2-4 NA TRBV5-1 NA TGCGCCAGCAGCACCGGGACCCCCGGGGACATTCAGTACTTC CASSTGTPGDIQYF
TRBJ2-1 NA TRBV5-6 NA TGTGCCAGCAGCCCAGGGTGGGGGCGCGGTAATGAGCAGTTCTTC CASSPGWGRGNEQFF
TRBJ2-1 NA TRBV4-2 TRBD2 TGTGCCAGCAGCCAAGGTTATAGCGGGAGAGGCAATGAGCAGTTCTTC CASSQGYSGRGNEQFF
TRBJ2-3 NA TRBV4-3 TRBD2 TGCGCCAGCAGCCTCCTAGCGGGAGCGATCACAGATACGCAGTATTTT CASSLLAGAITDTQYF